This T cell receptor (beta chain) was profiled in a study of T cells after posttransplantation cyclophosphamide. The naive gate required viable CD3+CD4+ or CD3+CD8+ cells with CCR7+CD45RA+CD45RO-CD95-CD27+CD28+ phenotype. The CDR3 is 16 amino acids. Per the germline V gene, CDR1 is KGHSH and CDR2 is LQKENI. Deletions cut 0 bases from V and 0 bases from J, with 8 bases between. Repertoires were generated with immunoSEQ multiplex PCR, while TCRdb's copy carries only in-frame clones and drops some. The table includes around 19,000 clones, 95% to 98% detected once. The J gene is TRBJ2-2, the V gene TRBV18; D might be TRBD2 (5 bases). The specimen was naive CD4+ T cells sorted from PBMCs. This sequence originates from a man aged 35 to 55 in good health, CMV-negative, and a related stem cell transplant donor. Here the CDR3 DNA reads TGTGCCAGCTCACCACCGAGGGTGGCGAACACCGGGGAGCTGTTTTTT. Its protein product is CASSPPRVANTGELFF.